The sequence of this T cell receptor beta chain was determined in a study of radiotherapy plus CTLA-4 blockade in lung cancer. Per the germline V gene, CDR1 is KGHSH and CDR2 is LQKENI. The ends lost 1 base at V and 7 bases at J; junction bases unmatched: 5. The CDR3 has 15 residues. Profiling relied on immunoSEQ multiplex PCR, and the TCRdb table lists in-frame clones only, not all of them. The repertoire holds roughly 24,000 clones, with about 75% as singletons. The material sequenced was peripheral blood, taken from a patient treated with radiotherapy plus ipilimumab. The sequence came from a human donor with non-small cell lung cancer that progressed on radiotherapy plus ipilimumab. V usage is TRBV18 and J usage is TRBJ1-4, with 8 bases matching TRBD1. The CDR3 sequence: CASSPQQGEVEKLFF. As DNA, the CDR3 is TGTGCCAGCTCACCACAACAGGGGGAGGTTGAAAAACTGTTTTTT.